This is a list of T cell receptor beta chains from one sample in a study of cytomegalovirus exposure and HLA in healthy donors. The data were produced by immunoSEQ multiplex PCR, yet TCRdb's version contains in-frame clones alone and is incomplete. The sample consists of around 220,000 clones, roughly four fifths of them appearing once. The sample consisted of PBMCs. These TCRs come from a girl under 18 in good health and CMV-seronegative. The CDR3 runs from the conserved cysteine through the conserved F or W. A D gene is named only where the DNA matches it firmly. Rows give clone size only sometimes, using once, few, many, or a class for an expanded clone.

V gene,D gene,J gene,clone size,CDR3 protein,CDR3 DNA
TRBV28,.,TRBJ2-3,.,CASSSGSIGDTQYF,TGTGCCAGCAGTTCGGGGTCGATCGGGGATACGCAGTATTTT
TRBV4-1,TRBD1,TRBJ2-7,few,CASSRTLGEGGRYEQYF,TGCGCCAGCAGCCGCACCCTTGGGGAAGGGGGCCGCTACGAGCAGTACTTC
TRBV9,TRBD1,TRBJ2-7,.,CASSAWESGQGAHEQYF,TGTGCCAGCAGCGCCTGGGAGTCGGGACAGGGGGCCCACGAGCAGTACTTC
TRBV19,TRBD1,TRBJ1-2,.,CASKPPPPGQGASGYTF,TGTGCCAGTAAACCCCCCCCACCGGGACAGGGGGCTAGTGGCTACACCTTC
TRBV5-1,.,TRBJ2-1,.,CASSPFKGGGEQFF,TGCGCCAGCAGCCCCTTCAAGGGAGGCGGTGAGCAGTTCTTC
TRBV9,.,TRBJ1-2,.,CASSAALGGIYGYTF,TGTGCCAGCAGCGCAGCGCTAGGAGGGATCTATGGCTACACCTTC
TRBV29-1,.,TRBJ1-1,.,CSVQGWGGEAPAFF,TGCAGCGTACAGGGATGGGGGGGGGAGGCACCAGCTTTCTTT
TRBV29-1,.,TRBJ2-7,once,CSVAGLISYEQYF,TGCAGCGTTGCGGGACTGATATCCTACGAGCAGTACTTC
TRBV10-3,TRBD1,TRBJ1-1,.,CAISPGQGAEAFF,TGTGCCATAAGCCCGGGACAGGGGGCTGAAGCTTTCTTT
TRBV6-6,.,TRBJ2-2,.,CASSPTGTTGELFF,TGTGCCAGCAGTCCCACAGGGACCACCGGGGAGCTGTTTTTT
TRBV2,.,TRBJ2-7,.,CASSSKYEQYF,TGTGCCAGCAGTTCTAAATACGAGCAGTACTTC
TRBV27,.,TRBJ2-2,.,CASKAGPQNTGELFF,TGTGCCAGTAAGGCAGGGCCCCAGAACACCGGGGAGCTGTTTTTT
TRBV9,.,TRBJ2-7,once,CASSAPPGMPDEQYF,TGTGCCAGCAGCGCCCCCCCCGGGATGCCGGACGAGCAGTACTTC
TRBV5-1,.,TRBJ2-5,.,CASSFGPQGTGETQYF,TGCGCCAGCAGCTTCGGGCCGCAGGGTACGGGAGAGACCCAGTACTTC
TRBV6-5,TRBD1,TRBJ1-2,.,CASSPGGPYGYTF,TGTGCCAGCAGTCCAGGGGGGCCCTATGGCTACACCTTC
TRBV6-5,TRBD1,TRBJ2-7,.,CASRPGQGSYEQYF,TGTGCCAGCAGACCGGGACAGGGGTCTTACGAGCAGTACTTC
TRBV28,TRBD2,TRBJ2-3,.,CASGQGPSGTDTQYF,TGTGCCAGCGGGCAGGGGCCTAGCGGGACAGATACGCAGTATTTT
TRBV19,TRBD2,TRBJ2-1,.,CATTSGNGRWDYNEQFF,TGTGCCACTACTAGCGGGAACGGGCGTTGGGACTACAATGAGCAGTTCTTC
TRBV18,TRBD1,TRBJ1-5,.,CASSRQGGSNQPQHF,TGTGCCAGCTCACGACAGGGTGGGAGCAATCAGCCCCAGCATTTT
TRBV11-2,TRBD1,TRBJ2-7,.,CASRPGTGGGEQYF,TGTGCCAGCAGGCCCGGGACAGGGGGAGGCGAGCAGTACTTC